This entry features one TCR beta chain sequence. The sample holds many counts of this clonotype. The antigen it recognizes is unknown. Base-call qualities are not available, and no considerably larger clone is one nucleotide away. The axillary draining lymph nodes of breast cancer patients were the source of the lymph node samples. This sample is part of a study of breast tumors, draining lymph nodes, adjacent tissues (dated by TCRdb to 2015 to 2016). Regarding the research as a whole: The study compared TCR beta repertoires across tumor, adjacent nontumor tissue and axillary lymph nodes from breast cancer patients. The study was designed to assess the relationships and possible T-cell exchange between tumor, surrounding tissue and draining lymph node repertoires in human breast cancer.

CDR3 length: 16 amino acids, cysteine to phenylalanine. The only DNA kept is the CDR3, 48 bases in frame from the first base. CDR1 and CDR2, per the germline V gene (reference sequence), are LNHDA and SQIVND. Trimming removed 2 bases from V and 10 bases from J; the gene matches leave 8 bases unexplained. These reads were obtained on an Illumina HiSeq 2000. Multiplex PCR amplification was used to generate the TCR beta chain libraries. The amplified TCR beta chain products were analyzed by high-throughput sequencing. The raw public data were reprocessed by TCRdb itself: fastp quality trimming at Q25, MiXCR clonotype calling, in-frame beta chains only. Each CDR3 protein appears once, grouped with its most common genes and DNA. This sample comprises over 130,000 distinct CDR3 sequences, approximately 29% of them detected only once. Of the sample, around 2.3% is held by the ten largest clones. Study-level results and caveats: Tumor and nontumor tissue repertoires were significantly more similar in luminal-like than in basal-like breast cancer. The data were judged consistent with most tumor T cells deriving from the lymph node and then expanding within tumor tissue. Rather than being directly demonstrated, the conclusion that tumor T cells originate in lymph nodes was presented as consistent with a hypothesis. Tumor T-cell repertoires showed less diversity than lymph node repertoires and more diversity than nontumor tissue repertoires, and tumor T-cell repertoires showed preferential V and J gene usage.

The V gene is TRBV19 and the J gene is TRBJ1-6; 10 middle bases align to TRBD1. The sequenced sample consisted of axillary lymph node tissue. The sequence came from a female donor with breast cancer. Some clones in this sample may be carry-over from other donors' samples. The DNA sequence is TGTGCCAGTAGTATAAAGCGACAGGGGGCGAGGTCACCCCTCCACTTT. Its translation is CASSIKRQGARSPLHF.